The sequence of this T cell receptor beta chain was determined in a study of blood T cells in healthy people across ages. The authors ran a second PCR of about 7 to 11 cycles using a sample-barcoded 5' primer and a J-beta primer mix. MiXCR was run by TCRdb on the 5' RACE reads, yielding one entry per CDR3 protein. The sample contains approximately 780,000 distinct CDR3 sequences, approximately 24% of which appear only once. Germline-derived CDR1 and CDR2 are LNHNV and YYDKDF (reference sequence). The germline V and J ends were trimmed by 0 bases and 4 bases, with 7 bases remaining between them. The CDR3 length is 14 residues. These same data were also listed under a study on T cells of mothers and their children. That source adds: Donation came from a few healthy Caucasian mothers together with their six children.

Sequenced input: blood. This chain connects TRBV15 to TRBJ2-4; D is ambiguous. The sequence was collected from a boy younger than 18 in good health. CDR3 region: CATSRDVRKNIQYF. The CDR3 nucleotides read TGTGCCACCAGCAGAGATGTCAGGAAAAACATTCAGTACTTC.